This TCR beta chain derives from a study of blood T cell repertoires in COVID-19. About the study: Both acute and convalescent COVID-19 samples were obtained from the United States, Italy and Spain. Sources were T cells, B-cell-depleted T cells, or PBMCs; the material itself was cDNA or gDNA.

Source study methods: Counts of nucleated cells, estimated from reference gene primer amplification, were obtained. Sequenced by immunoSEQ multiplex PCR; TCRdb stores in-frame clones only, minus some. The V and J calls and the clone size are those of that table, but D and trimming were determined from the DNA. Of over 100,000 clones in the sample, 75% to 85% are singletons; the top ten hold around 8%. CDR1 is MNHEY and CDR2 is SVGAGI in the germline V gene. Trimming removed 1 base from V and 4 bases from J, with 11 bases in between. This CDR3 region has 15 residues. The chain combines TRBV6-5 with TRBJ1-5; D is unclear. The TCR was taken from a woman of 80 years or more with active or convalescent COVID-19. Sequenced input: peripheral blood. CDR3 bases: TGTGCCAGCAGTTACTTATCGGGAGAGAATCAGCCCCAGCATTTT. Amino acid sequence: CASSYLSGENQPQHF.